The 22 T cell receptor beta chains in this list originate from one sample, sequenced in a study of low-dose radiotherapy and immunotherapy resistance in tumors. Alpha- and beta-chain coverage of first-strand cDNA came from TRAV- and TRBV-specific primers. TCR amplification involved about 20 PCR cycles with a constant-region primer and V-primer adapter. TCRdb fed the reads into MiXCR, producing one record per CDR3 protein. The table has 11,000 to 15,000 distinct CDR3 sequences, about half seen once. These TCRs come from a human donor with advanced metastatic prostate, ovarian, gallbladder or colorectal cancer (not recorded which). This table probably holds off-target reads from a library built for another chain.

The rearrangement joins TRBV2 to TRBJ1-1; a possible D gene is TRBD1 (6 bases). The CDR3 has 14 amino acids. Trimming pared 7 bases from V and 4 bases from J, leaving 16 bases between. CDR1 is SNHLY and CDR2 is FYNNEI in the germline V gene. The CDR3 here is CASTVRGGTTEAFF. The CDR3 nucleotides read TGTGCCAGCACCGTTCGAGGGGGTACCACTGAAGCTTTCTTT.

This chain uses TRBV6-1 with TRBJ2-2, with TRBD1 as a possible D gene (5 bases). CDR1 and CDR2 (germline): MNHNS, SASEGT. V dropped 7 bases and J dropped 4 bases, with 10 bases sitting between them. This CDR3 contains 13 residues. DNA of the CDR3: TGTGCCAGCAAGGGGCCGGGCACCGGGGAGCTGTTTTTT. It is translated as CASKGPGTGELFF.

The chain has TRBV20-1 and TRBJ2-3, with D perhaps TRBD2 (5 bases). Looked up from germline, CDR1 is DFQATT and CDR2 is SNEGSKA (reference sequence). V shed 0 bases and J shed 1 base, with 11 bases lying between them. This CDR3 spans 15 amino acids. The CDR3 protein is CSARDPVGGTDTQYF. The CDR3 DNA is TGCAGTGCTAGAGATCCAGTGGGAGGCACAGATACGCAGTATTTT.

This clonotype was detected only a few times. The rearrangement joins TRBV28 to TRBJ1-1; D unresolved. This CDR3 has 15 amino acids. Germline V gene lookup returns CDR1 MDHEN and CDR2 SYDVKM. Between the trimmed V and J ends, which lost 3 bases and 0 bases, there was a span of 11 bases. The CDR3 region is CASSFGDLMNTEAFF. CDR3 sequence (DNA): TGTGCCAGCAGTTTTGGGGATCTGATGAACACTGAAGCTTTCTTT.

The chain joins TRBV2 to TRBJ2-7; tentative D call: TRBD2 (6 bases). Germline V gives CDR1 SNHLY, CDR2 FYNNEI. The V and J ends lost 6 bases and 3 bases respectively, with 27 bases between them. CDR3 length: 18 amino acids. The CDR3 region has the DNA TGTGCCAGCAGATATTCCGGGAGTTTGACGGAAGGGTTCTACGAGCAGTACTTC. It encodes CASRYSGSLTEGFYEQYF.

In this sample, this clonotype turned up once. The chain recombines TRBV4-3 with TRBJ2-3; the D is unclear. The CDR3 spans 12 residues. Trimming removed 0 bases from V and 7 bases from J, with 5 bases in between. Per the germline V gene, CDR1 is LGHNA and CDR2 is YSLEER. CDR3 DNA: TGCGCCAGCAGCCAAGAAGGGAATACGCAGTATTTT. Its translation: CASSQEGNTQYF.

The gene calls are TRBV2 and TRBJ2-3, with D perhaps TRBD2 (5 bases). The V gene's germline CDR1 is SNHLY and CDR2 FYNNEI. V lost 3 bases and J lost 1, with 11 bases in between. CDR3 size: 15 residues. Here the CDR3 DNA reads TGTGCCAGCAGTGACGGGAAGGACCGCACAGATACGCAGTATTTT. Encoded protein: CASSDGKDRTDTQYF.

In this sample, this clonotype turned up a few times. The chain recombines TRBV28 with TRBJ2-3; 9 nucleotides match TRBD1. The germline V gene has CDR1 MDHEN and CDR2 SYDVKM. The CDR3 runs 13 residues. J was trimmed by 3 bases and V by 8 bases; bases with no gene match: 3. The CDR3 loop reads CASCGTGTDTQYF. CDR3 nucleotides: TGTGCCAGCTGCGGGACAGGGACAGATACGCAGTATTTT.

This clonotype came up a few times. The J gene is TRBJ2-1, the V gene TRBV6-6; no firm D call. CDR3 length equals 14 residues. Trimming pared 0 bases from V and 7 bases from J, leaving 10 bases between. CDR1 and CDR2 from the germline V gene are MNHNY and SVGAGI (reference sequence). CDR3 nucleotide sequence: TGTGCCAGCAGTTACTCGTATAGGCTTAATGAGCAGTTCTTC. Translating gives CASSYSYRLNEQFF.

The chain employs TRBV19 and TRBJ2-2; TRBD2 aligns across 7 bases. Germline CDR1 LNHDA, CDR2 SQIVND (reference sequence). V was pared by 5 bases and J by 7 bases, with 13 bases of the junction left unmatched. The CDR3 runs to 16 residues. The CDR3 DNA reads TGTGCCAGTAGTCCTCGTCTAGCGGTGAGGGGCGGGGAGCTGTTTTTT. As protein: CASSPRLAVRGGELFF. Combining the CDR3 with reference TRBV19 and TRBJ2-2 gives the whole variable domain DGGITQSPKYLFRKEGQNVTLSCEQNLNHDAMYWYRQDPGQGLRLIYYSQIVNDFQKGDIAEGYSVSREKKESFPLTVTSAQKNPTAFYLCASSPRLAVRGGELFFGEGSRLTVL.

This clonotype has just a few counts. This chain connects TRBV5-1 to TRBJ2-1; TRBD1 might be the D (6 bases). CDR3 length equals 15 residues. Germline V lookup: CDR1 SGHRS, CDR2 YFSETQ. Trimming left V 1 base short and J 9 bases short, with 17 bases between. This CDR3 is CASSLLGAGQIEQFF. The CDR3 DNA follows: TGCGCCAGCAGCTTGTTGGGGGCTGGTCAAATTGAGCAGTTCTTC.

Only a few counts were recorded for this clonotype. V gene TRBV6-4 combines with J gene TRBJ2-1; TRBD2 matches 8 bases. The V gene's germline CDR1 is MRHNA and CDR2 SNTAGT. This CDR3 is 18 amino acids long. After removal of 2 bases from V and 7 bases from J, the junction contained 16 bases not matched to a gene. CDR3 nucleotide sequence: TGTGCCAGCAGTGACACCGCCGGACTAGCCGATATATCAAATGAGCAGTTCTTC. It specifies CASSDTAGLADISNEQFF.

This sequence joins TRBV3-1 and TRBJ2-7, with 9 bases matching TRBD2. Germline values: CDR1 LGHDT, CDR2 YNNKEL (reference sequence). Germline trimming cut 1 base from V and 4 bases from J; bases unmatched to any gene: 14. The CDR3 loop spans 18 amino acids. CDR3 in amino acids: CASSQARPSGTRPYEQYF. CDR3 nucleotide sequence: TGTGCCAGCAGCCAAGCGCGGCCTAGCGGGACCAGGCCGTACGAGCAGTACTTC.

V and J are TRBV5-1 and TRBJ2-1, with 12 bases matching TRBD2. There are 17 residues in the CDR3. CDR1 and CDR2 (germline): SGHRS, YFSETQ. V dropped 5 bases and J dropped 6; count of bases not matched to a gene: 12. The CDR3 here is CASSGTSGWGGGNEQFF. DNA of the CDR3: TGCGCCAGCAGTGGGACTAGCGGGTGGGGAGGGGGCAATGAGCAGTTCTTC.

This clonotype was observed a handful of times. The chain uses TRBV28 and TRBJ2-7; D may be TRBD2 (6 bases). CDR1 MDHEN and CDR2 SYDVKM come from the germline V gene. The V end was cut by 7 bases, the J end by 4 bases, with 20 bases between. The CDR3 runs 15 residues. Written as DNA, the CDR3 is TGTGCCAGCAACCCTACGGCACTAGCTCCTTACGAGCAGTACTTC. It codes for CASNPTALAPYEQYF.

The chain carries TRBV29-1 and TRBJ1-4; D is perhaps TRBD1 (6 bases). V gave up 1 base and J gave up 8 bases, with 14 bases separating them. This CDR3 has 14 residues. The germline V gene has CDR1 SQVTM and CDR2 ANQGSEA. The CDR3 loop is CSVEVGSGTEKLFF. Here the CDR3 DNA reads TGCAGCGTTGAAGTTGGGTCAGGGACAGAAAAACTGTTTTTT.

This clonotype has a handful of counts. The chain is built from TRBV23-1 and TRBJ1-5; no firm D call. TRBV23-1 is an ORF, with its function uncertain. This CDR3 has 15 amino acids. Trimming removed 2 bases at V and 2 bases at J, with 10 bases between. The CDR3 is CASSQDPGGNQPQHF. CDR3 DNA sequence: TGCGCCAGCAGTCAAGACCCGGGCGGCAATCAGCCCCAGCATTTT.

The chain carries TRBV20-1 and TRBJ2-1; 7 positions agree with TRBD1. Germline-derived CDR1 and CDR2 are DFQATT and SNEGSKA (reference sequence). CDR3 length equals 15 residues. V lost 6 bases and J lost 4; bases outside the gene matches: 12. The CDR3 here is CSAQRTGVFYNEQFF. Written as DNA, the CDR3 is TGCAGTGCCCAGAGGACAGGAGTATTTTACAATGAGCAGTTCTTC.

The J gene is TRBJ2-7, the V gene TRBV11-2, with D possibly matching TRBD1 (5 bases). The V end was cut by 5 bases, the J end by 0 bases, with 17 bases between. Germline V gene data show CDR1 as SGHAT and CDR2 as FQNNGV. The CDR3 length is 16 residues. The CDR3 sequence: CASSALTGFSSYEQYF. The CDR3, as DNA: TGTGCCAGCAGCGCCCTTACAGGATTCAGCTCCTACGAGCAGTACTTC.

J is TRBJ1-4 and V is TRBV12-3 or TRBV12-4, with D unresolved. This CDR3 contains 14 residues. Trimming removed 0 bases at V and 12 bases at J, with 14 bases between. The CDR3 DNA follows: TGTGCCAGCAGTTTAGCGCTGGGCGCCGCTGAACTGTTTTTT. Translated, it gives CASSLALGAAELFF.

This clonotype was seen a few times. The J gene is TRBJ2-5, the V gene TRBV20-1, with a tentative D call TRBD2 (6 bases). The CDR3 is made up of 13 amino acids. Germline assignment: CDR1 DFQATT and CDR2 SNEGSKA (reference sequence). Trimming left V 6 bases short and J 4 bases short, with 15 bases between. The CDR3 nucleotides are TGCAGTGCAACCCCCCTAGCGAGAGAGACCCAGTACTTC. This sequence encodes CSATPLARETQYF.

J is TRBJ2-1 and V is TRBV6-5, with TRBD2 matching over 12 bases. The CDR3 consists of 16 residues. V was clipped by 6 bases and J by 7 bases; unmatched bases: 10. CDR1 is MNHEY and CDR2 is SVGAGI in the germline V gene. In DNA form, the CDR3 reads TGTGCCAGCAGGGAGGTGACTAGCGGGGGAGTTAATGAGCAGTTCTTC. Amino acid sequence: CASREVTSGGVNEQFF.